This is a list of T cell receptor beta chains from one sample in a study of T cell responses to AZD1222 COVID-19 vaccine. Repertoires were generated with immunoSEQ multiplex PCR, while TCRdb's copy carries only in-frame clones and drops some. Of about 110,000 clones listed, 87% are singletons. The source was peripheral blood, collected on day 0 of AZD1222 vaccination. Receptor source: an adult in good health. The CDR3 runs from the conserved cysteine through the conserved F or W. D genes are given only for firm matches. The size entry is marked missing in some rows and otherwise reads once, few, many or a size class.

V: TRBV15; size: few; J: TRBJ1-2; D: TRBD1; DNA: TGTGCCACCAGCAGAGTCAAGACAGGGATGTATGGCTACACCTTC; CDR3: CATSRVKTGMYGYTF
V: TRBV19; size: NA; J: TRBJ1-1; D: NA; DNA: TGTGCCAGTAGCCGACGGGACAAAGCTTTCTTT; CDR3: CASSRRDKAFF
V: TRBV5-4; size: NA; J: TRBJ2-1; D: NA; DNA: TGTGCCAGCAGCCCCGCGGGTGGAAGCTCCTACAATGAGCAGTTCTTC; CDR3: CASSPAGGSSYNEQFF
V: TRBV15; size: NA; J: TRBJ1-2; D: TRBD1; DNA: TGTGCCACCAGCCTACAGGGGGCTTATGGCTACACCTTC; CDR3: CATSLQGAYGYTF
V: TRBV29-1; size: NA; J: TRBJ1-2; D: NA; DNA: TGCAGCGTAGGGGCAGGGGCTGATGGCTACACCTTC; CDR3: CSVGAGADGYTF
V: TRBV9; size: NA; J: TRBJ1-1; D: TRBD1; DNA: TGTGCCAGCGGAAGCCAGGGACAGGGGGACACTGAAGCTTTCTTT; CDR3: CASGSQGQGDTEAFF
V: TRBV3-1/TRBV3-2; size: NA; J: TRBJ2-2; D: NA; DNA: TGTGCCAGCAGCCAAGGCGGGTCGAACACCGGGGAGCTGTTTTTT; CDR3: CASSQGGSNTGELFF
V: TRBV5-1; size: NA; J: TRBJ2-7; D: TRBD2; DNA: TGCGCCAGCAGCCTCGGACTAGCGGGGGTCGAGCAGTACTTC; CDR3: CASSLGLAGVEQYF
V: TRBV6-5; size: NA; J: TRBJ1-1; D: NA; DNA: TGTGCCAGCAGGAGGGTAGAGGGGACTGAAGCTTTCTTT; CDR3: CASRRVEGTEAFF
V: TRBV29-1; size: NA; J: TRBJ1-3; D: TRBD1; DNA: TGCAGCGCCGTAGGGACAGGGGGAAACACCATATATTTT; CDR3: CSAVGTGGNTIYF
V: TRBV1; size: NA; J: TRBJ1-1; D: NA; DNA: TGCACCAGCAGCCAATGGGAAGGGACAGTGTCTTTCTTT; CDR3: CTSSQWEGTVSFF
V: TRBV4-3; size: NA; J: TRBJ1-6; D: NA; DNA: TGCGCCAGCAGCCAAGAGATCACCACTGGGAAACCCCTCCACTTT; CDR3: CASSQEITTGKPLHF
V: TRBV12-3/TRBV12-4; size: NA; J: TRBJ1-2; D: TRBD1; DNA: TGTGCCAGCAAGGTACAGGGGGCTTATGGCTACACCTTC; CDR3: CASKVQGAYGYTF
V: TRBV5-1; size: NA; J: TRBJ1-4; D: TRBD1; DNA: TGCGCCAGCAGCTTGTTTCCAGGGGGCGCAACTAATGAAAAACTGTTTTTT; CDR3: CASSLFPGGATNEKLFF
V: TRBV5-4; size: NA; J: TRBJ2-2; D: NA; DNA: TGTGCCAGCAGCTTGGGGGGTACCGGGGAGCTGTTTTTT; CDR3: CASSLGGTGELFF
V: TRBV6-5; size: NA; J: TRBJ2-2; D: NA; DNA: TGTGCCGAGTATGGGCTCACCGGGGAGCTGTTTTTT; CDR3: CAEYGLTGELFF
V: TRBV9; size: NA; J: TRBJ2-2; D: TRBD1; DNA: TGTGCCAGCAGCGTAGGAGGGGGACAGATCAACACCGGGGAGCTGTTTTTT; CDR3: CASSVGGGQINTGELFF
V: TRBV4-1; size: NA; J: TRBJ1-1; D: TRBD1; DNA: TGCGCCAGCAGTCATGACAGGGGGGTGACTGAAGCTTTCTTT; CDR3: CASSHDRGVTEAFF
V: TRBV19; size: NA; J: TRBJ1-2; D: NA; DNA: TGTGCCAGTAGTACCTGGGAAATCTATGGCTACACCTTC; CDR3: CASSTWEIYGYTF
V: TRBV27; size: NA; J: TRBJ2-7; D: NA; DNA: TGTGCCAGCAGTGAGGAGGCCTCCTCCTACGAGCAGTACTTC; CDR3: CASSEEASSYEQYF
V: TRBV7-8; size: NA; J: TRBJ2-7; D: TRBD1; DNA: TGTGCCAGCAGCCCGGGGACAGGGGGCTACGAGCAGTACTTC; CDR3: CASSPGTGGYEQYF
V: TRBV19; size: NA; J: TRBJ2-7; D: TRBD1; DNA: TGTGCCAGTAGTATTTCGGCAGGGGGCTCTATCTCCTACGAGCAGTACTTC; CDR3: CASSISAGGSISYEQYF
V: TRBV6-2/TRBV6-3; size: once; J: TRBJ1-1; D: TRBD1; DNA: TGTGCCAGCAGTTACCCAATGGACAGGCTCACTGAAGCTTTCTTT; CDR3: CASSYPMDRLTEAFF
V: TRBV25-1; size: once; J: TRBJ1-5; D: NA; DNA: TGTGCCAGCAGTGAAATAGAGGGTCGCCAGCCCCAGCATTTT; CDR3: CASSEIEGRQPQHF
V: TRBV3-1/TRBV3-2; size: NA; J: TRBJ1-2; D: TRBD1; DNA: TGTGCCAGCAGCACCACCCTAGGAGGGGGCATGACCTTC; CDR3: CASSTTLGGGMTF
V: TRBV3-1/TRBV3-2; size: NA; J: TRBJ1-1; D: NA; DNA: TGTGCCAGCAGCCAAGACCTGATGGGACGGTTGAACACTGAAGCTTTCTTT; CDR3: CASSQDLMGRLNTEAFF
V: TRBV2; size: once; J: TRBJ2-7; D: NA; DNA: TGTGCCAGCAGTGAGGAGTTAAGGACCTACGAGCAGTACTTC; CDR3: CASSEELRTYEQYF
V: TRBV4-1; size: once; J: TRBJ1-5; D: NA; DNA: TGCGCCAGCAGCCGCCTTGGGATTTCAATTAGCAATCAGCCCCAGCATTTT; CDR3: CASSRLGISISNQPQHF
V: TRBV4-1; size: few; J: TRBJ1-1; D: TRBD1; DNA: TGCGCCAGCAGCCATTCCGGGACAGGGATGAACACTGAAGCTTTCTTT; CDR3: CASSHSGTGMNTEAFF